This TCR beta chain is drawn from a study of shared clonotypes between healthy human individuals. CDR1 and CDR2 from the germline V gene are KGHSH and LQKENI. The CDR3 sequence is 13 residues long. V gave up 4 bases and J gave up 3 bases, with 9 bases separating them. Data came from immunoSEQ multiplex PCR; TCRdb stores just in-frame clones and leaves some out. This table holds roughly 2.2 million clones, about 92% found once. The source material was naive CD4+ T cells from PBMCs. This sample's subset: CD45RA+ positively selected. The chain is built from TRBV18 and TRBJ1-1; D gene uncertain. This clonotype was sampled from a man between 18 and 35 years old in good health. Some clones in this sample may be carry-over from other donors' samples. The CDR3 coding sequence is TGTGCCAGCTCACTCCAAGTTGACACTGAAGCTTTCTTT. It codes for CASSLQVDTEAFF. The full variable domain, completed using reference TRBV18 and TRBJ1-1, is NAGVMQNPRHLVRRRGQEARLRCSPMKGHSHVYWYRQLPEEGLKFMVYLQKENIIDESGMPKERFSAEFPKEGPSILRIQQVVRGDSAAYFCASSLQVDTEAFFGQGTRLTVV.